A single TCR beta chain is shown here with its context. Its target is unknown. The data were taken from a study of T cell clonotyping in hematopoietic cell transplantation. Study-level results: Cells were unsorted, so CD4 and CD8 contributions were not separated.

Clones were read by immunoSEQ multiplex PCR, and TCRdb kept only the in-frame ones, dropping some. The data contain 17,000 or so clones, 70% to 75% of them singletons. CDR1 and CDR2 from the germline V gene are LNHDA and SQIVND (reference sequence). The CDR3 runs 12 residues. Trimming removed 7 bases at V and 2 bases at J, with 6 bases between. The TCR originated in a woman aged 55 to 70 in good health. Some clones in this sample may be carry-over from other donors' samples. Sequenced material: peripheral blood mononuclear cells. The rearrangement joins TRBV19 to TRBJ1-5; D gene ambiguous. This CDR3 is CASTLGNQPQHF. CDR3 coding DNA: TGTGCCAGTACCTTGGGCAATCAGCCCCAGCATTTT. The full variable domain, its missing parts supplied by reference TRBV19 and TRBJ1-5, is DGGITQSPKYLFRKEGQNVTLSCEQNLNHDAMYWYRQDPGQGLRLIYYSQIVNDFQKGDIAEGYSVSREKKESFPLTVTSAQKNPTAFYLCASTLGNQPQHFGDGTRLSIL.